The 28 T cell receptor beta chains listed next were all sequenced from one sample in a study of blood T cell repertoires in COVID-19. The repertoire was sequenced with immunoSEQ multiplex PCR; TCRdb's copy has only in-frame clones and lacks some. The repertoire holds under 300,000 clones, 88% seen once, with about 1% in the top ten. The sample was PBMCs or T cells enriched from blood (not recorded which). Every receptor here comes from a woman aged 25-40 years who had recovered from COVID-19.

The chain joins TRBV7-2 to TRBJ1-4; maybe TRBD1 (6 bases). This CDR3 is 15 amino acids long. The germline gives CDR1 SGHTA, CDR2 FQGNSA. The germline V and J ends were trimmed by 5 bases and 3 bases, with 13 bases remaining between them. CDR3 coding DNA: TGTGCCAGCAGCCAACGGACAGCTTCTAATGAAAAACTGTTTTTT. It translates to CASSQRTASNEKLFF.

CDR3 nucleotide sequence: TGTGCCAGCAGGTCGGGTGAAAAACTGTTTTTT. This translates into CASRSGEKLFF. The chain carries TRBV28 and TRBJ1-4; D gene uncertain. The V end was cut by 6 bases, the J end by 7 bases, with 6 bases between. CDR1 and CDR2 (germline): MDHEN, SYDVKM. The CDR3 is made up of 11 amino acids.

V usage is TRBV18 and J usage is TRBJ2-4; D may be TRBD2 (5 bases). Germline V gives CDR1 KGHSH, CDR2 LQKENI. The ends were cut back, 6 bases at V and 0 bases at J, with 18 bases in the middle. This CDR3 is built from 17 residues. The DNA of the CDR3 is TGTGCCAGCTCCCCCCAGGTGGGAGATCTAGCCAAAAACATTCAGTACTTC. As protein: CASSPQVGDLAKNIQYF.

The CDR3 DNA reads TGCGCCAGCAGCCAGGTGGGACTAGCGGGTTACAATGAGCAGTTCTTC. Residues: CASSQVGLAGYNEQFF. The chain joins TRBV4-1 to TRBJ2-1; TRBD2 matches 12 bases. Germline CDR1 and CDR2: MGHRA and YSYEKL. Trimming removed 3 bases from V and 4 bases from J; junction bases left unmatched: 4. The CDR3 is 16 amino acids.

The chain joins TRBV27 to TRBJ1-6, with 8 bases fitting TRBD1. V shed 8 bases and J 5 bases; nucleotides not matched to a gene: 8. The germline gives CDR1 MNHEY, CDR2 SMNVEV (reference sequence). This CDR3 spans 15 amino acids. This chain's CDR3 is CASGANRGDNSPLHF. The CDR3 region has the DNA TGTGCCAGCGGCGCAAACAGGGGGGATAATTCACCCCTCCACTTT.

This sequence joins TRBV2 and TRBJ1-3, with 9 positions matching TRBD1. V dropped 7 bases and J dropped 0; count of bases not matched to a gene: 16. Germline CDR1 and CDR2: SNHLY and FYNNEI. The CDR3 runs 19 residues. CDR3 residues: CASIPTHRDRANSGNTIYF. The CDR3 DNA is TGTGCCAGCATTCCGACTCATCGGGACAGGGCAAACTCTGGAAACACCATATATTTT.

The chain combines TRBV19 with TRBJ2-3, with 7 nucleotides matching TRBD1. The germline gives CDR1 LNHDA, CDR2 SQIVND (reference sequence). Trimming cost V 6 bases and J 0 bases; bases outside gene matches: 3. This CDR3 is built from 14 residues. The CDR3, as DNA: TGTGCCAGTAGCAGGGACAGAAGCACAGATACGCAGTATTTT. It is translated as CASSRDRSTDTQYF.

CDR3 coding DNA: TGCGCCAGCAGTGAGTTTAGCGGGAGTTATGCAGATGAGCAGTTCTTC. Translation: CASSEFSGSYADEQFF. This sequence joins TRBV10-2 and TRBJ2-1, with 9 bases that match TRBD2. Germline values: CDR1 WSHSY, CDR2 SAAADI. Trimming took 1 base from V and 8 from J; bases not matched to a gene: 9. The CDR3 has 16 amino acids.

The chain carries TRBV19 and TRBJ1-5; 9 bases are shared with TRBD1. The CDR3 has 20 amino acids. Germline lookup yields CDR1 LNHDA and CDR2 SQIVND (reference sequence). The J segment lost 3 bases and the V segment lost 3 bases, leaving 18 bases of the junction unmatched. The CDR3 region has the DNA TGTGCCAGTAGTATTACGGACAGGGGAACTCTCTCTCCCGTCAATCAGCCCCAGCATTTT. This sequence encodes CASSITDRGTLSPVNQPQHF.

The chain links TRBV2 to TRBJ1-4; D is possibly TRBD1 (5 bases). Germline CDR1 SNHLY, CDR2 FYNNEI. CDR3 size: 18 residues. V was clipped by 2 bases and J by 3 bases, with 19 bases between them. For the CDR3, the DNA is TGTGCCAGCAGTGAACGGGACTCAAGGCCCGACTCTAATGAAAAACTGTTTTTT. This encodes CASSERDSRPDSNEKLFF.

The J gene is TRBJ2-7, the V gene TRBV6-2 or TRBV6-3; the D gene is possibly TRBD2 (6 bases). Germline values: CDR1 MNHEY, CDR2 SVGEGT. The CDR3 runs 13 residues. V was cut by 5 bases and J by 3 bases, with 11 bases left in between. CDR3 sequence reads: CASSIAGGYEQYF. Written as DNA, the CDR3 is TGTGCCAGCAGTATCGCCGGGGGCTACGAGCAGTACTTC.

This clone was picked up one time. The rearrangement uses TRBV5-1 and TRBJ1-1, with 7 bases matching TRBD1. J gave up 1 base and V 3 bases, and 9 bases lay outside the gene matches. The length of the CDR3 is 16 residues. Germline-derived CDR1 and CDR2 are SGHRS and YFSETQ. The CDR3, as DNA: TGCGCCAGCAGCTCGCTAACCGGGACAGCGAACACTGAAGCTTTCTTT. Translating gives CASSSLTGTANTEAFF.

The rearrangement joins TRBV20-1 to TRBJ1-4, with D uncertain. This CDR3 contains 13 residues. Germline V CDR1 and CDR2: DFQATT, SNEGSKA (reference sequence). V lost 3 bases, J lost 0 bases, and 5 bases lay in between. The CDR3 DNA is TGCAGTGCTAGTGTAGCAACTAATGAAAAACTGTTTTTT. Translated: CSASVATNEKLFF.

CDR3 sequence (DNA): TGTGCCAGCAGCGTGGTTCTCTATCGGGGTGCTCTAGGGAGGGCCGAGCAGTTCTTC. It is translated as CASSVVLYRGALGRAEQFF. The chain recombines TRBV11-3 with TRBJ2-1, with 7 bases that match TRBD2. V shed 5 bases, J shed 10 bases, and the junction held 26 bases outside the gene matches. There are 19 residues in the CDR3. Germline V CDR1 and CDR2: SGHNT, YENEEA.

The chain combines TRBV5-4 with TRBJ1-4; a possible D gene is TRBD1 (6 bases). This CDR3 comprises 18 residues. The germline V and J ends were trimmed by 1 base and 6 bases, with 22 bases remaining between them. Germline-derived CDR1 and CDR2 are SGHNT and YYREEE (reference sequence). CDR3 residues: CASSLLPRKDRSDEKLFF. Written as DNA, the CDR3 is TGTGCCAGCAGCTTGCTACCGAGAAAGGACAGATCGGATGAAAAACTGTTTTTT.

The genes are TRBV27 and TRBJ2-7; TRBD1 agrees at 8 bases. The V segment lost 3 bases and the J segment 3 bases; nucleotides outside the gene matches: 4. Germline lookup yields CDR1 MNHEY and CDR2 SMNVEV (reference sequence). The CDR3 covers 14 residues. CDR3 region: CASSLSTGGYEQYF. CDR3 nucleotide sequence: TGTGCCAGCAGTTTGAGTACAGGGGGCTACGAGCAGTACTTC.

J is TRBJ2-6 and V is TRBV6-5, with no clear D. Per the germline V gene, CDR1 is MNHEY and CDR2 is SVGAGI. The CDR3 consists of 15 residues. V gave up 2 bases and J gave up 4 bases, with 9 bases separating them. The CDR3 DNA reads as TGTGCCAGCAGTTACGTCAGTACGGGGGCCAACGTCCTGACTTTC. Translated: CASSYVSTGANVLTF.

The CDR3 is CAWSRGAGGHTDTQYF. CDR3 DNA: TGTGCCTGGAGCCGGGGGGCGGGGGGCCACACAGATACGCAGTATTTT. The chain uses TRBV30 and TRBJ2-3, with 8 bases identical to TRBD2. The trim removed 3 bases at V and 2 bases at J, leaving 10 bases unmatched. Germline CDR1 and CDR2: GTSNPN and SVGIG (reference sequence). The CDR3 has 16 residues.

This rearrangement joins TRBV7-9 to TRBJ2-2; D ambiguous. Germline-derived CDR1 and CDR2 are SEHNR and FQNEAQ (reference sequence). This CDR3 spans 15 amino acids. Between the trimmed V and J ends, which lost 0 bases and 4 bases, there was a span of 9 bases. CDR3 nucleotide sequence: TGTGCCAGCAGCTTAGCGAGGCGCGTCACCGGGGAGCTGTTTTTT. Its protein is CASSLARRVTGELFF.

The chain uses TRBV25-1 and TRBJ2-3, with D possibly being TRBD2 (7 bases). The CDR3 has 15 residues. Germline V CDR1 and CDR2: MGHDK, SYGVNS. The V gene lost 5 bases and the J gene lost 4 bases, with 16 bases spanning the gap. CDR3 nucleotides: TGTGCCAGCAGTTTTTCGGGGGGCCTGCCAGATACGCAGTATTTT. Amino acid sequence: CASSFSGGLPDTQYF.

The rearrangement joins TRBV5-1 to TRBJ1-1; D possibly corresponds to TRBD1 (5 bases). This CDR3 region has 14 residues. Trimming took off 4 bases at V and 2 bases at J, with 12 bases between the two ends. Germline V gene data show CDR1 as SGHRS and CDR2 as YFSETQ. CDR3 region: CASSPDRPNTEAFF. In DNA, the CDR3 is TGCGCCAGCAGCCCAGACAGACCTAACACTGAAGCTTTCTTT.

This rearrangement joins TRBV9 to TRBJ2-1, with a tentative D call TRBD2 (6 bases). V lost 0 bases to trimming and J lost 4 bases, with 17 bases between them. The germline V gene has CDR1 SGDLS and CDR2 YYNGEE. The CDR3 extends over 17 amino acids. CDR3 loop: CASSVDLWQEGYNEQFF. CDR3 DNA: TGTGCCAGCAGCGTAGACCTTTGGCAGGAGGGTTACAATGAGCAGTTCTTC.

The V and J genes are TRBV7-8 and TRBJ1-5, with TRBD1 matching over 7 bases. This CDR3 region has 16 residues. The germline gives CDR1 SGHVS, CDR2 FQNEAQ. V lost 5 bases to trimming and J lost 2 bases; unmatched junction nucleotides: 9. The CDR3 reads CASSKEGAEGNQPQHF. The CDR3 nucleotides read TGTGCCAGCAGCAAGGAGGGGGCGGAAGGCAATCAGCCCCAGCATTTT.

This chain links TRBV7-8 with TRBJ1-2, with 8 nucleotides matching TRBD1. The CDR3 is 15 residues long. With 5 bases clipped from V and 6 bases from J, the junction kept 11 bases outside the gene matches. CDR1 and CDR2 from the germline V gene are SGHVS and FQNEAQ. CDR3 nucleotides: TGTGCCAGCAGCCCGACCGGCAGGGGGCTTGATGGCTACACCTTC. Translating it yields CASSPTGRGLDGYTF.

This chain connects TRBV9 to TRBJ1-2; 10 bases align to TRBD1. CDR1 is SGDLS, CDR2 YYNGEE, per germline. V was pared by 4 bases and J by 7 bases, with 10 bases of the junction left unmatched. This CDR3 comprises 15 residues. The CDR3 protein is CASSIHGTGDGGYTF. The CDR3 nucleotides read TGTGCCAGCAGCATCCACGGGACAGGGGATGGTGGCTACACCTTC.

This clone occurred once. The rearrangement joins TRBV11-3 to TRBJ1-2; 8 bases are shared with TRBD1. V was clipped by 1 base and J by 7 bases; unmatched bases: 11. The length of the CDR3 is 16 residues. Germline values: CDR1 SGHNT, CDR2 YENEEA. The CDR3 coding sequence is TGTGCCAGCAGCTTAGCCCCGACAGGGGCTCTCTCTGGCTACACCTTC. Amino acids: CASSLAPTGALSGYTF.

The chain recombines TRBV9 with TRBJ1-1; D might be TRBD1 (6 bases). The V gene lost 5 bases and the J gene lost 4 bases, with 18 bases spanning the gap. This CDR3 has 15 amino acids. Germline CDR1 reads SGDLS; CDR2 reads YYNGEE. This CDR3 reads CASRGMGAGGTEAFF. In DNA, the CDR3 is TGTGCCAGCAGGGGGATGGGGGCAGGAGGCACTGAAGCTTTCTTT.

The chain has TRBV4-2 and TRBJ1-5; D uncertain. There are 13 residues in the CDR3. Germline CDR1 LGHNA, CDR2 YNFKEQ. V was cut by 0 bases and J by 4 bases, with 4 bases left in between. CDR3 protein: CASSQDPNQPQHF. CDR3 nucleotide sequence: TGTGCCAGCAGCCAAGATCCGAATCAGCCCCAGCATTTT.